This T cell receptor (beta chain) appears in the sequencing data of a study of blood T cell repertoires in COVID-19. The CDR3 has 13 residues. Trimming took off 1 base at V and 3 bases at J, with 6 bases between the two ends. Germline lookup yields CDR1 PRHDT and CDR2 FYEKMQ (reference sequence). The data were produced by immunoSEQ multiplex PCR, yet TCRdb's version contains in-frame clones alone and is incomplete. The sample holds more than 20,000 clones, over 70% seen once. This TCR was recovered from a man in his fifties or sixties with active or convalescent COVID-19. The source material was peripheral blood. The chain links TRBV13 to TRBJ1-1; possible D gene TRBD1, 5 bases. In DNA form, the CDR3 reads TGTGCCAGCAGCTTAGCAGGGCACACTGAAGCTTTCTTT. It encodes CASSLAGHTEAFF.